These 20 T cell receptor beta chains originate from one sample sequenced in a study of blood T cell repertoires in COVID-19. Repertoires were generated with immunoSEQ multiplex PCR, while TCRdb's copy carries only in-frame clones and drops some. The sample shows under 150,000 clones, around four fifths of them seen only once. The sample taken for sequencing was peripheral blood. The receptors stem from a middle-aged woman with active or convalescent COVID-19.

The V and J genes are TRBV23-1 and TRBJ2-5, with 7 bases aligning to TRBD1. TRBV23-1 is identified as an open reading frame with a role that is uncertain. CDR3 length: 15 residues. The V and J ends lost 2 bases and 5 bases, in that order; junction bases with no gene match: 8. CDR3 amino acids: CASSQGQARWETQYF. Here the CDR3 DNA reads TGCGCCAGCAGTCAAGGACAGGCCAGGTGGGAGACCCAGTACTTC.

This clone was picked up one time. This same CDR3 is encoded by further DNA sequences in the sample. This chain joins TRBV9 and TRBJ2-5; D not resolved. V was shortened by 0 bases and J by 2 bases, with 8 bases between the two germline ends. The CDR3 contains 14 residues. Germline CDR1 reads SGDLS; CDR2 reads YYNGEE. The CDR3 loop is CASSVGTVQETQYF. Here the CDR3 DNA reads TGTGCCAGCAGCGTAGGTACGGTACAAGAGACCCAGTACTTC. The full variable domain, its missing parts supplied by reference TRBV9 and TRBJ2-5, is DSGVTQTPKHLITATGQRVTLRCSPRSGDLSVYWYQQSLDQGLQFLIQYYNGEERAKGNILERFSAQQFPDLHSELNLSSLELGDSALYFCASSVGTVQETQYFGPGTRLLVL.

The rearrangement uses TRBV29-1 and TRBJ1-1, with a possible D match to TRBD1 (6 bases). CDR1 SQVTM and CDR2 ANQGSEA come from the germline V gene. V was shortened by 6 bases and J by 1 base, with 12 bases between the two germline ends. There are 13 residues in the CDR3. The chain's CDR3 is CSVLDSANTEAFF. Here the CDR3 DNA reads TGCAGCGTGCTGGACAGCGCGAACACTGAAGCTTTCTTT.

This chain joins TRBV6-5 and TRBJ1-2, with a possible D match to TRBD1 (6 bases). V lost 10 bases, J lost 4 bases, and 22 bases lay in between. This CDR3 has 15 residues. Looked up from germline, CDR1 is MNHEY and CDR2 is SVGAGI. For the CDR3, the DNA is TGTGCCACCCTGGGGGGGCCCGCAATGGGCTATGGCTACACCTTC. Translation: CATLGGPAMGYGYTF.

V is TRBV3-1 (or the pseudogene TRBV3-2) and J is TRBJ2-7; perhaps TRBD2 as D (5 bases). Germline-derived CDR1 and CDR2 are LGHDT and YNNKEL (reference sequence). CDR3 length equals 15 residues. Trimming left V 4 bases short and J 0 bases short, with 13 bases between. The CDR3 loop is CASSRGGVLSYEQYF. CDR3 in DNA: TGTGCCAGCAGCCGCGGAGGAGTCCTCTCCTACGAGCAGTACTTC.

The table lists this clone with a few counts. The chain recombines TRBV10-3 with TRBJ1-5; 9 nucleotides line up with TRBD1. Germline V gene lookup returns CDR1 ENHRY and CDR2 SYGVKD. There are 18 residues in the CDR3. The V gene end was trimmed by 10 bases and the J gene end by 4 bases; junction bases not matched to a gene: 20. The CDR3 loop reads CATKRGEGQGRRNQPQHF. The CDR3 bases are TGTGCCACCAAGAGGGGGGAGGGACAGGGTAGACGGAATCAGCCCCAGCATTTT.

The genes are TRBV4-3 and TRBJ2-1, with 7 bases matching TRBD1. Germline values: CDR1 LGHNA, CDR2 YSLEER. This CDR3 has 16 residues. The J segment lost 6 bases and the V segment lost 3 bases, leaving 11 bases of the junction unmatched. The CDR3 DNA is TGCGCCAGCAGCCAGGCTGGGACAGCGAGGGGCAATGAGCAGTTCTTC. Protein sequence: CASSQAGTARGNEQFF.

The rearrangement uses TRBV5-1 and TRBJ1-3; D remains unclear. This CDR3 has 13 residues. Germline values: CDR1 SGHRS, CDR2 YFSETQ. V was cut by 0 bases and J by 4 bases, with 5 bases left in between. CDR3 in DNA: TGCGCCAGCAGCTTGGACTCCGGAAACACCATATATTTT. Its protein product is CASSLDSGNTIYF.

This rearrangement joins TRBV3-1 (or the pseudogene TRBV3-2) to TRBJ2-5; 11 bases are a match to TRBD2. This CDR3 contains 15 residues. Germline CDR1 reads LGHDT; CDR2 reads YNNKEL (reference sequence). The ends lost 4 bases at V and 5 bases at J; junction bases unmatched: 6. This chain's CDR3 is CASSRGTSGRETQYF. Here the CDR3 DNA reads TGTGCCAGCAGCCGGGGGACTAGCGGACGGGAGACCCAGTACTTC.

The chain couples TRBV28 to TRBJ1-5; weak D call: TRBD1 (5 bases). V was trimmed by 1 base and J by 2 bases, leaving 6 bases between them. This CDR3 contains 14 residues. Germline CDR1 and CDR2: MDHEN and SYDVKM. The CDR3, as DNA: TGTGCCAGCAGTTTATCGGGGGGCAATCAGCCCCAGCATTTT. This codes for CASSLSGGNQPQHF.

The chain has TRBV19 and TRBJ1-4, with no clear D. The CDR3 loop spans 13 amino acids. V lost 4 bases to trimming and J lost 8 bases, with 11 bases between them. Germline loops: CDR1 LNHDA, CDR2 SQIVND (reference sequence). CDR3 DNA sequence: TGTGCCAGTAGTACGACCCCGGGAGAAAAACTGTTTTTT. It translates to CASSTTPGEKLFF.

The chain carries TRBV6-2 or TRBV6-3 and TRBJ1-1; maybe TRBD1 (6 bases). CDR3 length: 14 residues. Trimming cost V 0 bases and J 8 bases, with 13 bases left between them. CDR1 is MNHEY and CDR2 is SVGEGT in the germline V gene. CDR3 DNA: TGTGCCAGCAGTTACTCGGACAGCCGAGGGGAAGCTTTCTTT. Protein product: CASSYSDSRGEAFF.

The V gene is TRBV5-1, the J gene TRBJ2-2, with TRBD2 matching 11 bases. Trimming at V came to 4 bases and at J to 1 base, leaving 0 bases not matched to a gene. Germline V gene lookup returns CDR1 SGHRS and CDR2 YFSETQ. This CDR3 has 15 amino acids. CDR3 nucleotides: TGCGCCAGCAGCGGGACTAGCGGGAACACCGGGGAGCTGTTTTTT. Translated, it gives CASSGTSGNTGELFF.

A word on this clone: At one boundary the junction diverges from the germline segment, which might be a read error. The V call is TRBV5-1, the J call TRBJ2-3, with 7 bases that match TRBD1. CDR1 and CDR2 (germline): SGHRS, YFSETQ. This CDR3 region has 16 residues. The CDR3 region has the DNA TGCACCAGCAGCTTGGGAAGAGGGGGCGGTTTAGATACGCAGTATTTT. Encoded protein: CTSSLGRGGGLDTQYF.

The chain carries TRBV6-5 and TRBJ2-3; D is uncertain. Deletions cut 7 bases from V and 0 bases from J, with 11 bases between. Per the germline V gene, CDR1 is MNHEY and CDR2 is SVGAGI. This CDR3 has 14 amino acids. CDR3 amino acids: CASNPLASTDTQYF. CDR3 bases: TGTGCCAGCAATCCATTGGCTAGCACAGATACGCAGTATTTT.

The V call is TRBV19, the J call TRBJ2-3; 13 bases align to TRBD2. The J segment lost 1 base and the V segment lost 3 bases, leaving 7 bases of the junction unmatched. The germline CDR1 and CDR2 sequences are LNHDA and SQIVND (reference sequence). CDR3 size: 18 residues. The CDR3 is CASSMDWGLAGRTDTQYF. The CDR3 DNA reads TGTGCCAGTAGTATGGATTGGGGACTAGCGGGACGCACAGATACGCAGTATTTT.

CDR3 in DNA: TGTGCCAGTAGTCGCGGGACTAGCGGGAGGGGCTACGAGCAGTACTTC. This gives the protein CASSRGTSGRGYEQYF. The chain links TRBV19 to TRBJ2-7; 16 bases match TRBD2. Germline trimming cut 5 bases from V and 3 bases from J; bases unmatched to any gene: 4. CDR1 and CDR2 from the germline V gene are LNHDA and SQIVND (reference sequence). The CDR3 contains 16 residues.

The chain joins TRBV11-3 to TRBJ2-1; D is possibly TRBD1 (6 bases). The CDR3 is 16 amino acids. V lost 5 bases and J lost 1, with 15 bases in between. Germline lookup yields CDR1 SGHNT and CDR2 YENEEA. The CDR3: CASSGTGLGSYNEQFF. CDR3 DNA sequence: TGTGCCAGCAGCGGTACAGGGTTAGGGTCCTACAATGAGCAGTTCTTC.

About this clone: Other nucleotide sequences from this sample produce the same CDR3. The rearrangement links TRBV5-1 to TRBJ2-7; D might be TRBD1 (5 bases). CDR1 SGHRS and CDR2 YFSETQ come from the germline V gene. Trimming pared 0 bases from V and 4 bases from J, leaving 8 bases between. The CDR3 has 13 residues. The CDR3 coding sequence is TGCGCCAGCAGCTTGGGACAGAGATACGAGCAGTACTTC. It specifies CASSLGQRYEQYF.

This chain connects TRBV6-1 to TRBJ2-7; no definite D call. The CDR3 spans 13 residues. With 1 base removed from V and 7 bases from J, the gap between germline ends came to 11 bases. In germline, CDR1 is MNHNS, CDR2 SASEGT. CDR3 amino acids: CASSEGAIYEQYF. The DNA for the CDR3 is TGTGCCAGCAGTGAAGGGGCAATTTATGAGCAGTACTTC.